These 15 T cell receptor beta chains were all obtained from the same sample, sequenced in a study of cytomegalovirus exposure and HLA in healthy donors. Researchers ran the PCR with 60 Vbeta and 13 Jbeta primers. TCRdb's copy holds only in-frame clones and misses some; the assay was immunoSEQ multiplex PCR. Among around 160,000 clones listed, 75% to 90% were seen once. Sequenced: PBMCs. The source of these receptors is a human donor in good health.

CDR3 in DNA: TGTGCCAGTAGTCCGAGGGACACGTACACCGGGGAGCTGTTTTTT. This codes for CASSPRDTYTGELFF. V gene TRBV19 combines with J gene TRBJ2-2; weak D call: TRBD1 (6 bases). Germline CDR1 LNHDA, CDR2 SQIVND (reference sequence). The CDR3 length is 15 residues. The V and J ends lost 5 bases and 3 bases respectively, with 13 bases between them.

This clone was found once. The V call is TRBV9, the J call TRBJ1-4; 10 bases map to TRBD1. The CDR3 is 17 residues long. Losses at the gene ends were 0 bases for V and 3 bases for J; bases not matched to a gene: 5. The germline V gene encodes CDR1 SGDLS and CDR2 YYNGEE. CDR3 coding DNA: TGTGCCAGCAGCGTAGCCCCCGGACAGGGGGCTAATGAAAAACTGTTTTTT. Encoded protein: CASSVAPGQGANEKLFF.

This clone was picked up a small number of times. This chain links TRBV15 with TRBJ2-7, with 9 nucleotides matching TRBD2. The CDR3 has 13 amino acids. J gave up 6 bases and V 6 bases, and 6 bases lay outside the gene matches. CDR1 and CDR2 from the germline V gene are LNHNV and YYDKDF (reference sequence). CDR3 protein: CATRVAGVPEQYF. The CDR3 DNA follows: TGTGCCACCAGAGTAGCGGGGGTGCCCGAGCAGTACTTC.

A few counts support this clone. This CDR3 reads CASRQGFYGYTF. The CDR3 DNA reads TGTGCCAGCCGACAGGGCTTCTATGGCTACACCTTC. The J gene is TRBJ1-2, the V gene TRBV2; 7 positions match TRBD1. There are 12 residues in the CDR3. Germline CDR1 and CDR2: SNHLY and FYNNEI. The ends lost 8 bases at V and 4 bases at J; junction bases unmatched: 4.

V and J are TRBV10-3 and TRBJ2-7; a weak D match, TRBD2 (6 bases). Germline assignment: CDR1 ENHRY and CDR2 SYGVKD. This CDR3 is built from 14 residues. The V gene lost 7 bases and the J gene lost 3 bases, with 16 bases spanning the gap. This chain's CDR3 is CAITQRDFGYEQYF. In DNA form, the CDR3 reads TGTGCCATCACTCAGAGGGACTTTGGCTACGAGCAGTACTTC.

Remarks on this clone: One end of the junction varies from germline; a read error may be responsible. This CDR3 is CASSEGQGQKPNYGYTF. The CDR3, as DNA: TGTGCTAGCAGCGAGGGACAGGGGCAAAAACCTAACTATGGCTACACCTTC. The rearrangement joins TRBV7-7 to TRBJ1-2, with 10 bases that match TRBD1. CDR1 is SSHAT, CDR2 FNYEAQ, per germline (reference sequence). The CDR3 loop spans 17 amino acids.

The rearrangement joins TRBV19 to TRBJ2-2; 9 bases agree with TRBD2. Looked up from germline, CDR1 is LNHDA and CDR2 is SQIVND (reference sequence). CDR3 length: 18 amino acids. J gave up 6 bases and V 5 bases, and 16 bases lay outside the gene matches. Written as DNA, the CDR3 is TGTGCCAGTAGTCCCGGGGGCGGGGGGGCCATTATCGCCGGGGAGCTGTTTTTT. Translated: CASSPGGGGAIIAGELFF.

This clone was seen once. This chain connects TRBV6-1 to TRBJ2-4; tentatively, D is TRBD1 (6 bases). CDR1 and CDR2 from the germline V gene are MNHNS and SASEGT. The V end lost 4 bases, the J end lost 0 bases, and 13 bases lay between the germline ends. This CDR3 has 16 amino acids. The CDR3 nucleotides read TGTGCCAGCAGTGCACAGGGAGCTCTAGCCAAAAACATTCAGTACTTC. Translating it yields CASSAQGALAKNIQYF.

The CDR3: CASSHNGVGMNTEAFF. The CDR3 nucleotides are TGCGCCAGCAGCCACAACGGGGTCGGGATGAACACTGAAGCTTTCTTT. The rearrangement links TRBV5-1 to TRBJ1-1; D gene ambiguous. The CDR3 loop spans 16 amino acids. V lost 4 bases to trimming and J lost 0 bases, with 16 bases between them. Germline V gene data show CDR1 as SGHRS and CDR2 as YFSETQ.

V gene TRBV7-9 combines with J gene TRBJ2-3, with no clear D. Germline V gene data show CDR1 as SEHNR and CDR2 as FQNEAQ (reference sequence). V dropped 3 bases and J dropped 4 bases, with 8 bases sitting between them. The CDR3 is 13 amino acids. In DNA, the CDR3 is TGTGCCAGCAGCTTGGTGGCCCCAGATACGCAGTATTTT. This codes for CASSLVAPDTQYF.

This chain connects TRBV5-6 to TRBJ2-1; possibly TRBD2 for D (6 bases). Germline V gene lookup returns CDR1 SGHDT and CDR2 YYEEEE. The CDR3 is 12 residues long. V was cut by 0 bases and J by 16 bases, with 14 bases left in between. This CDR3 reads CASSLGGTQYFF. CDR3 nucleotides: TGTGCCAGCAGCTTGGGGGGGACTCAGTACTTCTTC. Filled out from reference TRBV5-6 and TRBJ2-1, the complete variable domain reads DAGVTQSPTHLIKTRGQQVTLRCSPKSGHDTVSWYQQALGQGPQFIFQYYEEEERQRGNFPDRFSGHQFPNYSSELNVNALLLGDSALYLCASSLGGTQYFFGPGTRLTVL.

The rearrangement uses TRBV12-5 and TRBJ1-2; 9 bases match TRBD1. V lost 5 bases, J lost 8 bases, and 12 bases stayed unmatched. The germline V gene encodes CDR1 LGHNT and CDR2 FRNRAP. The CDR3 covers 15 residues. The CDR3 region is CASGQWDRVMGGYTF. CDR3 in DNA: TGTGCTAGTGGTCAATGGGACAGGGTGATGGGAGGCTACACCTTC.

CDR3 bases: TGCGCCAGCAGCCAAGGAGGAGCGACTGAAGCTTTCTTT. Its protein product is CASSQGGATEAFF. V usage is TRBV4-3 and J usage is TRBJ1-1; D unresolved. The CDR3 is 13 amino acids. Germline-derived CDR1 and CDR2 are LGHNA and YSLEER. The V end lost 1 base, the J end lost 5 bases, and 8 bases lay between the germline ends.

The chain combines TRBV7-9 with TRBJ2-7; 10 positions agree with TRBD1. CDR3 size: 15 residues. In germline, CDR1 is SEHNR, CDR2 FQNEAQ (reference sequence). V shed 4 bases, J shed 2 bases, and the junction held 5 bases outside the gene matches. This chain's CDR3 is CASSSGQGLTYEQYF. CDR3 nucleotides: TGTGCCAGCAGCTCGGGACAGGGGCTGACCTACGAGCAGTACTTC.

Worth noting for this clone: The identical CDR3 is also encoded by other nucleotide sequences in the sample. The chain joins TRBV5-1 to TRBJ1-6, with no clear D. Germline V CDR1 and CDR2: SGHRS, YFSETQ. The CDR3 is 16 residues long. The germline V and J ends were trimmed by 1 base and 0 bases, with 8 bases remaining between them. The CDR3 is CASSLTGSSYNSPLHF. The CDR3, as DNA: TGCGCCAGCAGCTTGACGGGTAGCTCCTATAATTCACCCCTCCACTTT.